This record concerns one T cell receptor beta chain sequence. Treatment specified: oral pan-JAK inhibitor, 5-10 mg twice daily. Punch biopsies of lesional scalp, plus peripheral blood, were taken from alopecia areata patients. This entry comes from a study of CD8+ T cells in alopecia areata. V gave up 4 bases and J gave up 4 bases; unmatched junction bases: 7. The germline V gene encodes CDR1 MGHDK and CDR2 SYGVNS. CDR3 size: 17 residues. RNA was isolated and reverse transcribed to cDNA, the sequencing template. Method: immunoSEQ multiplex PCR; TCRdb's copy keeps in-frame clones and lacks some. The sample includes some 160,000 clones, about two thirds of them seen just once.

The J gene is TRBJ2-7, the V gene TRBV25-1; 16 bases align to TRBD2. Specimen: CD4+ T cells sorted from blood, collected at week 4, from a patient treated with tofacitinib. This clonotype was sampled from a human donor with alopecia areata. The CDR3 region is CASSAGTSGGARYEQYF. CDR3 nucleotide sequence: TGTGCCAGCAGTGCCGGGACTAGCGGGGGGGCGCGATACGAGCAGTACTTC.